The sequence of this T cell receptor beta chain was determined in a study of blood T cell repertoires in COVID-19. This table comes from immunoSEQ multiplex PCR, and its TCRdb copy is limited to in-frame clones, with some not included. The sample yields under 150,000 clones, 80% to 85% seen once. CDR3 size: 13 residues. Sequenced: peripheral blood. The sequence was obtained from a woman in her sixties with acute or convalescent COVID-19. The rearrangement uses TRBV1 and TRBJ2-7; the table's D call, TRBD1, has no DNA check behind it. TRBV1 is labeled a pseudogene. Here the CDR3 DNA reads TGCACCAGAGTCTGGACAGGGAACTACGAGCAGTACTTC. It encodes CTRVWTGNYEQYF.